Listed here are 32 T cell receptor beta chains from one sample, sequenced in a study of T cell changes during pregnancy in multiple sclerosis. Assay: immunoSEQ multiplex PCR; the TCRdb copy retains only in-frame clones and omits some. Of about 60,000 clones detected, about 90% appear once; the ten largest clones hold over 5%. The sample was peripheral blood, taken in the third trimester of pregnancy. These receptors all come from a female donor in good health, enrolled as a control in a pregnancy study.

The chain employs TRBV27 and TRBJ2-1, with 9 bases aligning to TRBD1. V lost 4 bases and J lost 0; bases outside the gene matches: 7. CDR1 is MNHEY, CDR2 SMNVEV, per germline (reference sequence). The CDR3 is made up of 17 amino acids. The CDR3 loop is CASSSLKGQGSYNEQFF. In DNA, the CDR3 is TGTGCCAGCAGTTCCCTTAAGGGACAGGGCTCCTACAATGAGCAGTTCTTC.

This rearrangement joins TRBV30 to TRBJ2-3; 12 bases are shared with TRBD2. The CDR3 contains 12 residues. The V and J ends lost 0 bases and 15 bases, in that order; junction bases with no gene match: 4. Germline-derived CDR1 and CDR2 are GTSNPN and SVGIG (reference sequence). The CDR3, as DNA: TGTGCCTGGAGTGTGGCTAGCGGGGGGGCCTATTTT. Its protein is CAWSVASGGAYF.

The chain recombines TRBV29-1 with TRBJ1-1; D possibly corresponds to TRBD1 (5 bases). V was cut by 7 bases and J by 3 bases, with 15 bases left in between. Germline assignment: CDR1 SQVTM and CDR2 ANQGSEA. There are 13 residues in the CDR3. This CDR3 reads CSAARARDTEAFF. The CDR3 region has the DNA TGCAGCGCCGCCAGGGCCCGGGACACTGAAGCTTTCTTT.

V is TRBV2 and J is TRBJ2-7; TRBD1 aligns across 9 bases. Germline CDR1 reads SNHLY; CDR2 reads FYNNEI. This CDR3 comprises 13 residues. V lost 5 bases to trimming and J lost 4 bases; unmatched junction nucleotides: 3. This CDR3 reads CASSRDREYEQYF. Written as DNA, the CDR3 is TGTGCCAGCAGTCGGGACAGGGAGTACGAGCAGTACTTC.

This chain uses TRBV9 with TRBJ2-5, with 7 bases identical to TRBD1. The CDR3 is 14 amino acids. The germline gives CDR1 SGDLS, CDR2 YYNGEE. J gave up 4 bases and V 4 bases, and 7 bases lay outside the gene matches. As DNA, the CDR3 is TGTGCCAGCAGCCCCGGACAGGACCGAGAGACCCAGTACTTC. The encoded protein is CASSPGQDRETQYF.

This sequence joins TRBV5-1 and TRBJ1-4, with no clear D. Per the germline V gene, CDR1 is SGHRS and CDR2 is YFSETQ. V lost 5 bases and J lost 2, with 7 bases in between. The CDR3 loop spans 13 amino acids. DNA of the CDR3: TGCGCCAGCAGTCCGGGGACTAATGAAAAACTGTTTTTT. It specifies CASSPGTNEKLFF.

This clone was seen once. The chain recombines TRBV28 with TRBJ2-3, with TRBD2 matching over 13 bases. The germline CDR1 and CDR2 sequences are MDHEN and SYDVKM. The CDR3 is made up of 15 amino acids. V dropped 6 bases and J dropped 3; count of bases not matched to a gene: 3. Here the CDR3 reads CASRGLAGSTDTQYF. CDR3 nucleotide sequence: TGTGCCAGCAGGGGACTAGCGGGGTCGACAGATACGCAGTATTTT.

This rearrangement joins TRBV18 to TRBJ1-4; D is undetermined. The CDR3 loop spans 16 amino acids. Trimming shortened V by 0 bases and J by 8 bases, and 16 bases separated the two germline ends. Per the germline V gene, CDR1 is KGHSH and CDR2 is LQKENI. CDR3 DNA sequence: TGTGCCAGCTCACCACCGCTTGGCGAGGGTTGGGAAAAACTGTTTTTT. Translation: CASSPPLGEGWEKLFF.

This chain joins TRBV27 and TRBJ1-2; 8 bases fit TRBD1. With V trimmed by 2 bases and J by 4 bases, 6 bases remained unmatched. This CDR3 spans 15 amino acids. Per germline, CDR1 MNHEY and CDR2 SMNVEV (reference sequence). CDR3 region: CASSLKGQVSYGYTF. DNA of the CDR3: TGTGCCAGCAGTTTAAAGGGACAGGTCAGCTATGGCTACACCTTC.

The gene calls are TRBV6-5 and TRBJ1-2; D gene ambiguous. From germline, CDR1 is MNHEY and CDR2 SVGAGI. The CDR3 sequence is 14 residues long. V lost 7 bases and J lost 4, with 16 bases in between. In nucleotides, the CDR3 is TGTGCCAGCACCCCGGGCGGGCTACCCTATGGCTACACCTTC. As protein: CASTPGGLPYGYTF.

The chain carries TRBV6-5 and TRBJ2-7; 9 nucleotides agree with TRBD1. CDR3 length: 14 amino acids. With V trimmed by 7 bases and J by 7 bases, 11 bases remained unmatched. Germline CDR1 and CDR2: MNHEY and SVGAGI. The chain's CDR3 is CASTPRDRAREQYF. The DNA for the CDR3 is TGTGCCAGCACTCCCCGGGACAGGGCTCGGGAGCAGTACTTC.

This chain links TRBV5-1 with TRBJ2-3, with a tentative D call TRBD1 (6 bases). The CDR3 totals 14 residues. V was trimmed by 4 bases and J by 4 bases, leaving 13 bases between them. Germline V gene sequence: CDR1 SGHRS, CDR2 YFSETQ. The CDR3 spells CASSRTQGSDTQYF. The CDR3 DNA reads as TGCGCCAGCAGCCGGACCCAGGGGTCAGATACGCAGTATTTT.

The chain is built from TRBV19 and TRBJ2-7; unclear D gene. Germline V gene lookup returns CDR1 LNHDA and CDR2 SQIVND (reference sequence). V lost 1 base and J 6 bases, leaving 7 bases between the germline ends. The CDR3 spans 12 residues. In DNA form, the CDR3 reads TGTGCCAGTAGTATAGTGGCAAGCGAGCAGTACTTC. Protein: CASSIVASEQYF.

The CDR3, as DNA: TGTGCCAGCAGCTTAACAGGGGGGAACACTGAAGCTTTCTTT. This codes for CASSLTGGNTEAFF. V is TRBV7-9 and J is TRBJ1-1; 8 bases fit TRBD1. With V trimmed by 2 bases and J by 1 base, 0 bases remained unmatched. Germline V gene data show CDR1 as SEHNR and CDR2 as FQNEAQ (reference sequence). This CDR3 comprises 14 residues.

This clone was detected only once. The chain employs TRBV6-4 and TRBJ2-1; unclear D gene. CDR1 is MRHNA, CDR2 SNTAGT, per germline. The CDR3 spans 13 residues. Trimming pared 0 bases from V and 6 bases from J, leaving 6 bases between. DNA of the CDR3: TGTGCCAGCAGTGACTCCTATGGCAATGAGCAGTTCTTC. This codes for CASSDSYGNEQFF.

CDR3 nucleotides: TGTGCCAGCAGTTCCTTGGGGGGGGGACTCTACGAGCAGTACTTC. Translated: CASSSLGGGLYEQYF. The chain is built from TRBV6-6 and TRBJ2-7, with 7 bases lining up with TRBD2. The germline V gene encodes CDR1 MNHNY and CDR2 SVGAGI (reference sequence). V lost 4 bases and J lost 3; bases outside the gene matches: 9. The CDR3 has 15 residues.

The chain uses TRBV6-1 and TRBJ1-2, with D possibly TRBD1 on 5 matching bases. The CDR3 runs to 13 residues. Looked up from germline, CDR1 is MNHNS and CDR2 is SASEGT. Deletions cut 6 bases from V and 2 bases from J, with 10 bases between. In DNA form, the CDR3 reads TGTGCCAGCAGGCTACAGGCGAACTATGGCTACACCTTC. It codes for CASRLQANYGYTF.

The chain joins TRBV30 to TRBJ2-7; D possibly corresponds to TRBD2 (5 bases). In germline, CDR1 is GTSNPN, CDR2 SVGIG (reference sequence). Deletions cut 0 bases from V and 7 bases from J, with 16 bases between. There are 14 residues in the CDR3. In nucleotides, the CDR3 is TGTGCCTGGAGTGTACTCTCACTACGAGGGGAGCAGTACTTC. Amino acid sequence: CAWSVLSLRGEQYF.

The chain uses TRBV6-6 and TRBJ2-5, with 11 positions matching TRBD1. Germline V gene sequence: CDR1 MNHNY, CDR2 SVGAGI (reference sequence). The CDR3 is 15 residues long. The junction had 3 bases not matched to a gene; V was cut back by 4 bases and J by 2 bases. The CDR3 sequence is CASSSGTGGQETQYF. The CDR3, as DNA: TGTGCCAGCAGTTCGGGGACAGGGGGACAAGAGACCCAGTACTTC.

The chain couples TRBV7-2 to TRBJ2-5; D is unclear. Germline-derived CDR1 and CDR2 are SGHTA and FQGNSA. The CDR3 totals 14 residues. Deletions cut 1 base from V and 1 base from J, with 7 bases between. CDR3 nucleotide sequence: TGTGCCAGCAGCTTAGGTGGCCCCCAAGAGACCCAGTACTTC. Encoded protein: CASSLGGPQETQYF.

This chain links TRBV6-5 with TRBJ1-3; TRBD1 matches at 7 bases. This CDR3 comprises 13 residues. Per germline, CDR1 MNHEY and CDR2 SVGAGI. J gave up 10 bases and V 6 bases, and 9 bases lay outside the gene matches. CDR3 sequence (DNA): TGTGCCAGCAGCGAGGGGGCATCGTGGACCATATATTTT. Protein product: CASSEGASWTIYF.

The chain links TRBV6-5 to TRBJ2-1, with 7 bases identical to TRBD1. The CDR3 covers 15 residues. Trimming at V came to 5 bases and at J to 5 bases, leaving 9 bases not matched to a gene. CDR1 is MNHEY and CDR2 is SVGAGI in the germline V gene. The CDR3 loop is CASSTTGASNNEQFF. CDR3 coding DNA: TGTGCCAGCAGTACCACAGGGGCTTCGAACAATGAGCAGTTCTTC.

The gene calls are TRBV29-1 and TRBJ2-5, with D maybe TRBD1 (6 bases). CDR1 is SQVTM and CDR2 is ANQGSEA in the germline V gene. V lost 3 bases and J 5 bases, leaving 16 bases between the germline ends. The CDR3 runs 14 residues. Written as DNA, the CDR3 is TGCAGCGTTGAGACACAGGGCGCCCGGGAGACCCAGTACTTC. Protein product: CSVETQGARETQYF. Full variable domain (rest looked up from reference TRBV29-1 and TRBJ2-5): SAVISQKPSRDICQRGTSLTIQCQVDSQVTMMFWYRQQPGQSLTLIATANQGSEATYESGFVIDKFPISRPNLTFSTLTVSNMSPEDSSIYLCSVETQGARETQYFGPGTRLLVL.

The gene calls are TRBV15 and TRBJ2-2; possible D gene TRBD1, 5 bases. CDR1 LNHNV and CDR2 YYDKDF come from the germline V gene (reference sequence). Trimming took 6 bases from V and 5 from J, leaving 7 bases between them. The CDR3 is 12 amino acids. CDR3 region: CATRGDTGELFF. In DNA form, the CDR3 reads TGTGCCACCAGAGGGGATACCGGGGAGCTGTTTTTT.

The chain uses TRBV4-1 and TRBJ2-7, with TRBD2 as a possible D gene (6 bases). This CDR3 contains 15 residues. Looked up from germline, CDR1 is MGHRA and CDR2 is YSYEKL. The ends were cut back, 3 bases at V and 2 bases at J, with 14 bases in the middle. The CDR3 protein is CASSQLASDAYEQYF. The CDR3 DNA follows: TGCGCCAGCAGCCAGTTGGCTAGCGATGCCTACGAGCAGTACTTC.

The rearrangement uses TRBV7-2 and TRBJ2-1, with 12 bases identical to TRBD2. This CDR3 has 14 amino acids. Trimming cost V 2 bases and J 8 bases; bases outside gene matches: 1. From germline, CDR1 is SGHTA and CDR2 FQGNSA. The CDR3 DNA is TGTGCCAGCAGCTTACTAGCGGGAGGGGATGAGCAGTTCTTC. Residues: CASSLLAGGDEQFF.

This rearrangement joins TRBV14 to TRBJ2-3; 7 nucleotides align to TRBD2. The V and J ends lost 1 base and 4 bases, in that order; junction bases with no gene match: 2. Germline V gene data show CDR1 as SGHDN and CDR2 as FVKESK. The CDR3 has 14 residues. CDR3 residues: CASSQGLAPDTQYF. CDR3 nucleotide sequence: TGTGCCAGCAGCCAAGGACTAGCCCCAGATACGCAGTATTTT.

This clone was observed a single time. The chain uses TRBV6-4 and TRBJ2-7; D remains ambiguous. This CDR3 contains 14 residues. V gave up 5 bases and J gave up 3 bases, with 14 bases separating them. Germline V CDR1 and CDR2: MRHNA, SNTAGT. This CDR3 is CASSPTIGSYEQYF. CDR3 bases: TGTGCCAGCAGTCCTACTATCGGCAGCTACGAGCAGTACTTC.

This chain links TRBV27 with TRBJ1-2, with 7 positions matching TRBD1. CDR1 is MNHEY, CDR2 SMNVEV, per germline (reference sequence). V was clipped by 5 bases and J by 1 base; unmatched bases: 10. The CDR3 is 16 residues long. The CDR3: CASSPETGRNNYGYTF. CDR3 DNA: TGTGCCAGCAGTCCGGAGACAGGGAGGAATAACTATGGCTACACCTTC.

J is TRBJ2-7 and V is TRBV7-9; 8 nucleotides match TRBD2. The germline V gene encodes CDR1 SEHNR and CDR2 FQNEAQ (reference sequence). The J segment lost 0 bases and the V segment lost 5 bases, leaving 9 bases of the junction unmatched. CDR3 size: 16 residues. The CDR3 DNA follows: TGTGCCAGCAGCCCCGGAGGCGGGGGGACCTCCTACGAGCAGTACTTC. Its translation: CASSPGGGGTSYEQYF.

The CDR3 reads CATRSGFDTNEQFF. CDR3 in DNA: TGTGCCACCAGGTCTGGGTTTGACACCAATGAGCAGTTCTTC. This chain uses TRBV15 with TRBJ2-1; D not resolved. V lost 6 bases to trimming and J lost 6 bases, with 15 bases between them. Germline V gives CDR1 LNHNV, CDR2 YYDKDF (reference sequence). The CDR3 contains 14 residues.

The chain has TRBV6-1 and TRBJ1-1; 12 bases align to TRBD1. Per the germline V gene, CDR1 is MNHNS and CDR2 is SASEGT. This CDR3 is built from 18 residues. With V trimmed by 4 bases and J by 2 bases, 11 bases remained unmatched. Here the CDR3 reads CASSVGPGQGARNTEAFF. CDR3 coding DNA: TGTGCCAGCAGTGTCGGGCCGGGACAGGGGGCAAGAAACACTGAAGCTTTCTTT.